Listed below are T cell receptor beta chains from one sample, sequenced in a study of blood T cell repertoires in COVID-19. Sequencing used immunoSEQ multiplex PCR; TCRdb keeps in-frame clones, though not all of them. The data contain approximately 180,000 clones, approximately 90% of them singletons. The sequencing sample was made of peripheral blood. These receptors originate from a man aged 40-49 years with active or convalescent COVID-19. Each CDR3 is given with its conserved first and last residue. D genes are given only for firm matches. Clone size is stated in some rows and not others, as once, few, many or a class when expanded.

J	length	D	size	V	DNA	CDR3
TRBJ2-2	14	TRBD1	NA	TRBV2	TGTGCCAGCACCAGACAGGGTAACACCGGGGAGCTGTTTTTT	CASTRQGNTGELFF
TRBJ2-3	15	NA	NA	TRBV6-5	TGTGCCAGCAGTTACTCGGCAGGGACAACAGATACGCAGTATTTT	CASSYSAGTTDTQYF
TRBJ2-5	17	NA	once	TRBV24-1	TGTGCCACCAGTGACACAAGACAGGGAGGAAATCAAGAGACCCAGTACTTC	CATSDTRQGGNQETQYF
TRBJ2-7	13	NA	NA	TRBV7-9	TGTGCCAGCACCCCACAGGGTATTGGAGAGCAGTACTTC	CASTPQGIGEQYF
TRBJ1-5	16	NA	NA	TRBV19	TGTGCCAGTAGTATAGCGGCGGGGAGAAGCAATCAGCCCCAGCATTTT	CASSIAAGRSNQPQHF
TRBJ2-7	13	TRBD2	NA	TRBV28	TGTGCCACCCTGCTTGCTAGCGGCTACGAGCAGTACTTC	CATLLASGYEQYF
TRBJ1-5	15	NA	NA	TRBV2	TGTGCCAGCAAACCACAGGGAAAAAGCAATCAGCCCCAGCATTTT	CASKPQGKSNQPQHF
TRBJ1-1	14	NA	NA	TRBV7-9	TGTGCCAGCAGCTTAGCCAGGGCGGACACTGAAGCTTTCTTT	CASSLARADTEAFF
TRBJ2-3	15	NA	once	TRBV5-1	TGCGCCAGCAGCTTGGCTAGTACCCTCACAGATACGCAGTATTTT	CASSLASTLTDTQYF
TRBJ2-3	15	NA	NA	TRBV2	TGTGCCAGCAGTGAAAGTGGACTCGGCACAGATACGCAGTATTTT	CASSESGLGTDTQYF
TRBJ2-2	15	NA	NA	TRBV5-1	TGCGCCAGCAGCTTGACAGGGAAGAACACCGGGGAGCTGTTTTTT	CASSLTGKNTGELFF
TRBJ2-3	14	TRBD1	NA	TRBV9	TGTGCCAGCAGCGCGGACAGGTACACAGATACGCAGTATTTT	CASSADRYTDTQYF
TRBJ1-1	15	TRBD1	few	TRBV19	TGTGCCAGTAGGGGACAGGGAAAATGGAACACTGAAGCTTTCTTT	CASRGQGKWNTEAFF
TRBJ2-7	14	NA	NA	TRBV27	TGTGCCAGCAGTTTAAAAGGGGCCTACTACGAGCAGTACTTC	CASSLKGAYYEQYF
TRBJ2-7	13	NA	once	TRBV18	TGTGCCAGCTCACTAAATTACAGGGACGAGCAGTACTTC	CASSLNYRDEQYF
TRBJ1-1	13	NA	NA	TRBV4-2	TGTGCCAGCAGTCGCACCTGGGGGGGTGAAGCTTTCTTT	CASSRTWGGEAFF
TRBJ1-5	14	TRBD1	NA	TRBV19	TGTGCCAGTAGTCTGGACAGGGGAAATCAGCCCCAGCATTTT	CASSLDRGNQPQHF
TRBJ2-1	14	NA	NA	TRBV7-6	TGTGCCAGCAGCTTCCAGGGTTTCTACAATGAGCAGTTCTTC	CASSFQGFYNEQFF
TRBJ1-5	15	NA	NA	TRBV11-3	TGTGCCAGCAGCTGCAACAGGTCGATCAATCAGCCCCAGCATTTT	CASSCNRSINQPQHF
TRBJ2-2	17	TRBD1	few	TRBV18	TGTGCCAGCTCACCACCGGGGACAGGGAGCGGCACCGGGGAGCTGTTTTTT	CASSPPGTGSGTGELFF
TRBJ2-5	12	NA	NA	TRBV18	TGTGCCAGCTCACCGGCGAGGGAGACCCAGTACTTC	CASSPARETQYF
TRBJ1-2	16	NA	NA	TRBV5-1	TGCGCCAGCAGCTTGGGACAGCCGCGTTCGGATTATGGCTACACCTTC	CASSLGQPRSDYGYTF
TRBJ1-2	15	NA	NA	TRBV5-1	TGCGCCAGCAGCTTGCTTGGAGGAGTCGGCTATGGCTACACCTTC	CASSLLGGVGYGYTF
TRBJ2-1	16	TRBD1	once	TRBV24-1	TGTGCCACCAGTGACCCAGGACAGGGGACCTACAATGAGCAGTTCTTC	CATSDPGQGTYNEQFF
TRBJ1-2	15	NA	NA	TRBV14	TGTGCCAGCAGCCAGGTACGGACACCATTCTATGGCTACACCTTC	CASSQVRTPFYGYTF
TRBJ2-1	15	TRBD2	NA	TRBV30	TGTGCCTACTCGGGACTAGCGGGAGCGACTAATGAGCAGTTCTTC	CAYSGLAGATNEQFF
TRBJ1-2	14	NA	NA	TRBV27	TGTGCCAGCAGTTCCCGGGGGGGAGACTATGGCTACACCTTC	CASSSRGGDYGYTF
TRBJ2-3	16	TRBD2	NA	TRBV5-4	TGTGCCAGCAGCTCCGTAGCGGGGGGGCGCTCAGATACGCAGTATTTT	CASSSVAGGRSDTQYF
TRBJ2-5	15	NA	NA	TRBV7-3	TGTGCCAGCAGCCCCGCAGGGACTGTCGGGGGTTTCCAGTACTTC	CASSPAGTVGGFQYF
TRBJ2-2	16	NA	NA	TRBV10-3	TGTGCCATCAGTGAGTTCGGACAAAGGGGGACCGGGGAGCTGTTTTTT	CAISEFGQRGTGELFF
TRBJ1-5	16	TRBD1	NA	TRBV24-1	TGTGCCACCAGTGAAACAGGGGGGTCCGGCAATCAGCCCCAGCATTTT	CATSETGGSGNQPQHF
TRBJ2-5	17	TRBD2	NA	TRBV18	TGTGCCAGCTCACTACTAGCGGGGGGACTAGCGGAAGAGACCCAGTACTTC	CASSLLAGGLAEETQYF
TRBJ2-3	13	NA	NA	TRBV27	TGTGCCAGCAGCCTCTTTCTAACAGATACGCAGTATTTT	CASSLFLTDTQYF
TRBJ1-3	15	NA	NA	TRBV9	TGTGCCAGCAGCGCACGGGTGTCACCTGGAAACACCATATATTTT	CASSARVSPGNTIYF
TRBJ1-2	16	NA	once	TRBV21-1	TGTGCCAGCAGCATCCCCCGGACAGGGGTCCCCTATGGCTACACCTTC	CASSIPRTGVPYGYTF
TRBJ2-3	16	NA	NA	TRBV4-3	TGCGCCAGCAGCCAAGGTCGGGGGGCCCACGCAGATACGCAGTATTTT	CASSQGRGAHADTQYF
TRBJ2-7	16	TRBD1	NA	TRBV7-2	TGTGCCAGCAGCCCCAACCGGGACAGGGGTCTGTACGAGCAGTACTTC	CASSPNRDRGLYEQYF
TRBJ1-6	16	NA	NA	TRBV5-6	TGTGCCAGCAGCTTGGAGGGGGAATCCTATAATTCACCCCTCCACTTT	CASSLEGESYNSPLHF
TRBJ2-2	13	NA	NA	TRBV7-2	TGTGCCAGCAGGGCTGTAAGCACCGGGGAGCTGTTTTTT	CASRAVSTGELFF
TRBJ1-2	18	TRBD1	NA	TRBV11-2	TGTGCCAGCAGCGGGACGGGGGACAGGGGTCGTAGGAACTATGGCTACACCTTC	CASSGTGDRGRRNYGYTF
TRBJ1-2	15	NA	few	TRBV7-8	TGTGCCAGCAGCCCCCGGGACCCGGGAGGGTATGGCTACACCTTC	CASSPRDPGGYGYTF
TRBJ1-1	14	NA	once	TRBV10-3	TGTGCCATCAGTCCCACGGGGGGGAACACTGAAGCTTTCTTT	CAISPTGGNTEAFF
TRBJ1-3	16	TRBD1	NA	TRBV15	TGTGCCACCAGCAGGGACAGGGGAATATCTGGAAACACCATATATTTT	CATSRDRGISGNTIYF
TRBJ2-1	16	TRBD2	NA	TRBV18	TGTGCCAGCTCACCCGTGGGCGCGGGGGGGAACAATGAGCAGTTCTTC	CASSPVGAGGNNEQFF
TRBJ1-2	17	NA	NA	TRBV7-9	TGTGCCAGCAGCACTATAGAACTGACAGCTTCTAACTATGGCTACACCTTC	CASSTIELTASNYGYTF
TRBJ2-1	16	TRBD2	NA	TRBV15	TGTGCCACCAGCAGAGATTTAGCGGGAGGGTTCCATGAGCAGTTCTTC	CATSRDLAGGFHEQFF
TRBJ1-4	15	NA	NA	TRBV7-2	TGTGCCAGCAGCCGGCTGGGGGGAGGTTATGAAAAACTGTTTTTT	CASSRLGGGYEKLFF
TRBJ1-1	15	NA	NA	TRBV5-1	TGCGCCAGCAACATGGACGGGGTTCTGAGCACTGAAGCTTTCTTT	CASNMDGVLSTEAFF
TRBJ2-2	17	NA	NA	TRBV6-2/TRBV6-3	TGTGCCAGCAGTTATGATCACGGGACACTCAACACCGGGGAGCTGTTTTTT	CASSYDHGTLNTGELFF
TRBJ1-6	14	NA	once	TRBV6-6	TGTGCCAGCAGTTTGGGCAGAGGGTGGTCACCCCTCCACTTT	CASSLGRGWSPLHF
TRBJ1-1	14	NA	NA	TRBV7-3	TGTGCCAGCAGCATGACAGGACTGAACACTGAAGCTTTCTTT	CASSMTGLNTEAFF
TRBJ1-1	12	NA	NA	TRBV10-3	TGTGCCATCAGTGAGACGGGATTTGAAGCTTTCTTT	CAISETGFEAFF
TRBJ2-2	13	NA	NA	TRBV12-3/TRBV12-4	TGTGCCAGCAGTTTTATCAACACCGGGGAGCTGTTTTTT	CASSFINTGELFF
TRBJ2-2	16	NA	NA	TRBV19	TGTGCCAGTAGTCCCGGACAGTCGATGGTTACCGGGGAGCTGTTTTTT	CASSPGQSMVTGELFF
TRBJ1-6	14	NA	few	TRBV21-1	TGTGCCAGCAGCCCGGGAGATATGAATTCACCCCTCCACTTT	CASSPGDMNSPLHF
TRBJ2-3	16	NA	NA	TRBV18	TGTGCCAGCTCACCCGTAGCGGAGACTAGCACAGATACGCAGTATTTT	CASSPVAETSTDTQYF
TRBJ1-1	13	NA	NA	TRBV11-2	TGTGCCAGCAGCCCTTTGGTCGGCACTGAAGCTTTCTTT	CASSPLVGTEAFF